The sequence of this TCR beta chain was determined in a study of T cells in Graves' hyperthyroidism and ophthalmopathy. Patients with uncontrolled infections, other autoimmune diseases, pregnancy or lactation were excluded. In this sample, this clonotype turned up a few times. Antigen unknown. Whole-study results and caveats: Blood also held most thyroid clonotypes expanded beyond 0.001.

From RNA transcripts, TCR beta CDR3 regions were amplified. The HTBI primer set drove a first-round RT-PCR of the TCR CDR3. A single record per CDR3 protein comes from TCRdb applying MiXCR to the multiplex PCR reads. The sample consists of a few hundred thousand distinct CDR3 sequences, around a sixth of them appearing once. This clonotype originated in a woman aged 25 to 39 with Graves' hyperthyroidism. The sample consisted of blood.

DNA of the CDR3: TGCAGTGCTAGACGCAACAGGGGCCTGTCCTACGAGCAGTACTTC. Its translation is CSARRNRGLSYEQYF. The chain links TRBV20-1 to TRBJ2-7; 7 bases agree with TRBD1. The CDR3 contains 15 residues. V was pared by 2 bases and J by 1 base, with 8 bases of the junction left unmatched. Germline CDR1 DFQATT, CDR2 SNEGSKA (reference sequence).